This T cell receptor (beta chain) was observed in a study of T-cell reconstitution after alpha-beta-depleted transplantation in children listed by TCRdb under 2016. Looking at the study overall: Using TCR repertoire profiling, the study quantitatively followed how T-cell immune reconstitution unfolded in children after TCRalphabeta/CD19-depleted allogeneic hematopoietic cell transplantation. The research as a whole found: About two months after transplant, the apparently early recovery of alphabetaT-cell counts reportedly depended on just several hundred clones that had expanded rapidly and came from non-depleted graft cells. Over the following months the frequencies of hyperexpanded clones went down, and after one year T-cell counts and TCRbeta diversity were mostly credited to newly produced T cells. The high TCRbeta diversity at day 60 in some patients was ascribed to recipient T cells and intrathymic progenitors that had survived conditioning.

Library creation used PCR. Data came from an Illumina HiSeq 2500. TCR libraries were prepared with molecular barcoding, using unique molecular identifiers to normalize TCRbeta repertoire quantification. The raw public reads went through TCRdb reprocessing: fastp at Q25, MiXCR clone calling, in-frame beta chains kept. Rows with one shared CDR3 protein collapse into an entry with the most common genes and DNA. This sample lists hundreds of thousands of distinct CDR3 sequences; roughly 16% were detected once. Together, the top ten hold 35% to 50% of the sample. At the junction V is shortened by 5 bases and J by 9 bases; bases outside the gene matches: 7. The CDR3 contains 13 residues, cysteine and phenylalanine counted. This entry keeps only the CDR3 DNA: 39 bases, framed from base 1. From the germline V gene (reference sequence), CDR1 is DFQATT and CDR2 is SNEGSKA. The meaning of the sample's treatment or condition label: allogeneic hematopoietic cell transplantation with graft depleted of TCRalphabeta T cells and CD19 B cells. TCRalphabeta/CD19-depleted allogeneic hematopoietic cell grafts were given to the transplant recipients, all of whom were children.

For this clonotype: The antigen it binds to is not known. It has no much larger one-base neighbor in the sample; base qualities were not kept.

The specimen comprised PBMCs, mostly from graft donor cells, sampled 360 days after TCRalphabeta/CD19-depleted stem cell transplant. The rearranged chain carries TRBV20-1 and TRBJ2-1; TRBD2 matches 10 bases in the middle. This TCR came from a male patient between 2 and 10 years old who had a stem cell transplant for acute lymphoblastic leukemia, so the T cells may come from the graft donor. The CDR3 loop reads CSAPTGTSVEQFF. The nucleotide sequence reads as follows: TGCAGTGCTCCGACCGGGACTAGCGTTGAGCAGTTCTTC.